This record looks at one T cell receptor beta chain sequence and its context. Its specificity is not known. Each TRB amplification used roughly 240-550 ng of genomic DNA from blood. Multiplex PCR with BIOMED2 TRB-A/B primer pools amplified TRB rearrangements. TCRdb reprocessed the multiplex PCR reads with MiXCR, giving one entry per CDR3 protein. This table has some 8,000 distinct CDR3 sequences, 20% to 30% appearing once. This sample was taken from a study of T and B cells in COVID-19 patients. Turning to the study itself: Most recovered patients had mild to moderate COVID-19 treated as outpatients. Study-level points and caveats: Few blood samples existed from mildly ill patients during symptoms or early in severe cases.

Germline-derived CDR1 and CDR2 are MNHEY and SMNVEV (reference sequence). The junction had 10 bases not matched to a gene; V was cut back by 10 bases and J by 1 base. This CDR3 is 16 amino acids long. The source is a human donor who had recovered from COVID-19. The sample comprised blood. V is TRBV27 and J is TRBJ2-3; TRBD2 matches at 11 bases. Written as DNA, the CDR3 is TGTGCCACCCGGCCTAGCGGGAGGCCCCGCACAGATACGCAGTATTTT. Protein: CATRPSGRPRTDTQYF.